Listed below are T cell receptor beta chains from one sample, sequenced in a study of cytomegalovirus exposure and HLA in healthy donors. This table comes from immunoSEQ multiplex PCR, and its TCRdb copy is limited to in-frame clones, with some not included. The sample shows about 90,000 clones, approximately 84% of them seen only once. Sequenced: PBMCs. The receptors here all came from a man aged 18 to 30 in good health and CMV-seronegative. The CDR3 runs from the conserved cysteine through the conserved F or W. The D gene is left open where the match is weak. A clone size is listed for some rows: how often the clone was seen (once, few, many), or a class if it is expanded.

TRBV19	TRBJ1-2	NA	NA	TGTGCCAGTAGCGTGGGGGGCTATGGCTACACCTTC	CASSVGGYGYTF
TRBV4-3	TRBJ2-6	NA	NA	TGCGCCAGCAGCCAAGATGGGGAGAGCTCTGGGGCCAACGTCCTGACTTTC	CASSQDGESSGANVLTF
TRBV6-1	TRBJ2-4	TRBD1	NA	TGTGCCAGCAGTGAAGCGCTGGGGGGGACAGGGGCGAACCAGGCCAAAAACATTCAGTACTTC	CASSEALGGTGANQAKNIQYF
TRBV6-5	TRBJ1-1	NA	NA	TGTGCCAGCAGTTACTCAGCCCGCACTGAAGCTTTCTTT	CASSYSARTEAFF
TRBV7-6	TRBJ1-6	NA	NA	TGTGCCAGCAGCTTAATCGAGGGAGGGAATTCACCCCTCCACTTT	CASSLIEGGNSPLHF
TRBV29-1	TRBJ1-1	TRBD1	NA	TGCAGCGTGGGACAGGGGGCGGTTGGCACTGAAGCTTTCTTT	CSVGQGAVGTEAFF
TRBV6-5	TRBJ1-5	NA	few	TGTGCCAGCAGTTTAGATCGAAGCAATCAGCCCCAGCATTTT	CASSLDRSNQPQHF
TRBV2	TRBJ2-3	NA	NA	TGTGCCACTCAACCGAGCCGGGTCACAGATACGCAGTATTTT	CATQPSRVTDTQYF
TRBV6-6	TRBJ2-5	TRBD1	NA	TGTGCCATCAAGGACAGGGGTTGGCAAGAGACCCAGTACTTC	CAIKDRGWQETQYF
TRBV2	TRBJ2-5	NA	NA	TGTGCCAGCAGAACTACCGAGACCCAGTACTTC	CASRTTETQYF
TRBV10-2	TRBJ1-2	TRBD1	NA	TGCGCCAGCAGAGGGGACAGGGGAGCATTGGGCTATGGCTACACCTTC	CASRGDRGALGYGYTF
TRBV12-5	TRBJ1-5	NA	NA	TGTGCTAGTGCCATCGGGGGGGTTCAGCCCCAGCATTTT	CASAIGGVQPQHF
TRBV28	TRBJ2-7	TRBD2	once	TGTGCCAGCAGTTTCGGGGCTAGCGGGGTCAACGAGCAGTACTTC	CASSFGASGVNEQYF
TRBV30	TRBJ1-6	NA	NA	TGTGCCTGGAGTGTACCCGGGAATTCACCCCTCCACTTT	CAWSVPGNSPLHF
TRBV4-3	TRBJ2-3	NA	NA	TGCGCCAGCAGCCAGGCCCTTACCACAGATACGCAGTATTTT	CASSQALTTDTQYF
TRBV6-1	TRBJ1-5	TRBD1	NA	TGTGCCAGCGGTGGACAGGGAGGACAGCCCCAGCATTTT	CASGGQGGQPQHF
TRBV6-1	TRBJ2-1	NA	NA	TGTGCCAGCAGGGAGGGAGGCGGCAATGAGCAGTTCTTC	CASREGGGNEQFF
TRBV7-2	TRBJ1-4	NA	NA	TGTGCCAGCAGCTTAGAGGACAAGGCGCCCCCTCTGTTTTTT	CASSLEDKAPPLFF
TRBV18	TRBJ2-7	NA	NA	TGTGCCAGCTCACCCAGCTCCTACGAGCAGTACTTC	CASSPSSYEQYF
TRBV4-1	TRBJ2-7	NA	NA	TGCGCCAGCAGCCAAGACGGAGTACAACCCTACGAGCAGTACTTC	CASSQDGVQPYEQYF
TRBV7-9	TRBJ2-1	TRBD2	NA	TGTGCCAGCATACCGAGGACTAGCGGTACCTACAATGAGCAGTTCTTC	CASIPRTSGTYNEQFF
TRBV5-1	TRBJ2-7	NA	NA	TGCGCCAGCAGCTTGGATTCGGAGCAGTACTTC	CASSLDSEQYF